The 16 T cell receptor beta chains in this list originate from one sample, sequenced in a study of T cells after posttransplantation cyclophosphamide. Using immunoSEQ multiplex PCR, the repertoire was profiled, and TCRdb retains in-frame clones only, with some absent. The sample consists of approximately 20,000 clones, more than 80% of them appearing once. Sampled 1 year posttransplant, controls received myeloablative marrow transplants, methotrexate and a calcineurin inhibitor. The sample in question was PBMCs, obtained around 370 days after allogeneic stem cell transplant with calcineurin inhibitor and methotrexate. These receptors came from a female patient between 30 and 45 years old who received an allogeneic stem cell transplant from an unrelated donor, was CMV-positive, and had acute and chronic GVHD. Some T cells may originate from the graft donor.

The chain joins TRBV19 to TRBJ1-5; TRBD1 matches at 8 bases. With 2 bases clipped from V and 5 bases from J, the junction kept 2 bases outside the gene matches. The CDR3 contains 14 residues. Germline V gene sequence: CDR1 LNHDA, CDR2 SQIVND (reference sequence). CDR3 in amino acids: CASSIKQGDQPQHF. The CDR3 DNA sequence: TGTGCCAGTAGTATAAAACAGGGGGATCAGCCCCAGCATTTT.

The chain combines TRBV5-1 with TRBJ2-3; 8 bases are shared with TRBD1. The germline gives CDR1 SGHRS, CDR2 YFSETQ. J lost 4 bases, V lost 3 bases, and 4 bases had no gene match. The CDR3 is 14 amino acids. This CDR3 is CASSSDREADTQYF. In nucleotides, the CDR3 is TGCGCCAGCAGCTCGGACAGGGAGGCAGATACGCAGTATTTT.

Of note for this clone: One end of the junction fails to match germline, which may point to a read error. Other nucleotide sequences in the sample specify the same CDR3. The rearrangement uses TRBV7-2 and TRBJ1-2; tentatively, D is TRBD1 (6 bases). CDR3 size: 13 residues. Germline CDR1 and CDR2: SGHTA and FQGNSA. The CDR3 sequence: CASSRGQLVGYTF. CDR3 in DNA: TGTGCCAGCAGCCGCGGACAGCTGGTTGGCTACACTTTC. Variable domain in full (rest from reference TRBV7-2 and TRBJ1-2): GAGVSQSPSNKVTEKGKDVELRCDPISGHTALYWYRQSLGQGLEFLIYFQGNSAPDKSGLPSDRFSAERTGGSVSTLTIQRTQQEDSAVYLCASSRGQLVGYTFGSGTRLTVV.

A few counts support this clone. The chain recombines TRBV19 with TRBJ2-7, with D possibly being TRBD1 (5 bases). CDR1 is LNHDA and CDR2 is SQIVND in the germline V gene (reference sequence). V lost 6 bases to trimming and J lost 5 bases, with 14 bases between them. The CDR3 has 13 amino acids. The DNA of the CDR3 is TGTGCCAGTAGCCCCACGGTGGGGCACGAGCAGTACGTC. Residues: CASSPTVGHEQYV.

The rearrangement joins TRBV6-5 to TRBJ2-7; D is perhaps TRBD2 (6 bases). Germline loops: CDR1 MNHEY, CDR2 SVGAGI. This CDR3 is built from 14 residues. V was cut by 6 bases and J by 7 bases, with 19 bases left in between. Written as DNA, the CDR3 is TGTGCCAGCAGCCCGGGACTTTACATTTGGGAGCAGTACTTC. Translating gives CASSPGLYIWEQYF.

The chain's CDR3 is CASSFDRATDTQYF. The DNA of the CDR3 is TGTGCCAGCAGCTTTGACAGGGCCACAGATACGCAGTATTTT. The chain employs TRBV5-5 and TRBJ2-3; 7 bases map to TRBD1. Germline V gene sequence: CDR1 SGHKS, CDR2 YYEKEE (reference sequence). The CDR3 length is 14 residues. V shed 2 bases and J 2 bases; nucleotides not matched to a gene: 2. The full variable domain, rest sourced from reference TRBV5-5 and TRBJ2-3, is DAGVTQSPTHLIKTRGQQVTLRCSPISGHKSVSWYQQVLGQGPQFIFQYYEKEERGRGNFPDRFSARQFPNYSSELNVNALLLGDSALYLCASSFDRATDTQYFGPGTRLTVL.

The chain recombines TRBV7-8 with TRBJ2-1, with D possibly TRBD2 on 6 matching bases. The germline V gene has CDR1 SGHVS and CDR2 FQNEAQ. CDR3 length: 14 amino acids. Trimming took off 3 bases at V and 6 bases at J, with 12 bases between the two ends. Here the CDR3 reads CASSLPGSGNEQFF. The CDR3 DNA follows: TGTGCCAGCAGCTTGCCCGGGAGTGGCAATGAGCAGTTCTTC.

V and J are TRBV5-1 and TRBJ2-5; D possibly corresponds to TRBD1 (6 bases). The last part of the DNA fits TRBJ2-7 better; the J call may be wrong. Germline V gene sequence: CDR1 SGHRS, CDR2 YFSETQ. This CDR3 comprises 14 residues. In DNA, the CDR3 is TGCGCCAGCAGCTTGGGACAGGCGGCCTACGAGCAGTACTTC. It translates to CASSLGQAAYEQYF.

CDR3 region: CASSGSGDNSGNTIYF. As DNA, the CDR3 is TGCGCCAGCAGCGGATCAGGGGATAATAGTGGAAACACCATATATTTT. The chain employs TRBV5-1 and TRBJ1-3, with a weak D call TRBD1 (6 bases). V was cut by 4 bases and J by 3 bases, with 17 bases left in between. CDR1 SGHRS and CDR2 YFSETQ come from the germline V gene. The CDR3 runs to 16 residues.

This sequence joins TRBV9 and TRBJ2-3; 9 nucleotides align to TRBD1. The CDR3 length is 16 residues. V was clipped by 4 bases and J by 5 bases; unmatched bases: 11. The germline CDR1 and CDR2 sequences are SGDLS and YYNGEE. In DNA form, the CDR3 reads TGTGCCAGCAGCTCCGGGACAGGGCTTTCAAGAGATACGCAGTATTTT. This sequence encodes CASSSGTGLSRDTQYF.

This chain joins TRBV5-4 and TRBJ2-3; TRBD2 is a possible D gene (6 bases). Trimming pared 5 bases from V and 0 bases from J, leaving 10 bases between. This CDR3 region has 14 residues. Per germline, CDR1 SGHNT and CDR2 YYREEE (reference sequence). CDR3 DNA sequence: TGTGCCAGCAGGCGGGACCTAAGCACAGATACGCAGTATTTT. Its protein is CASRRDLSTDTQYF. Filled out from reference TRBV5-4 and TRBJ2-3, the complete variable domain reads ETGVTQSPTHLIKTRGQQVTLRCSSQSGHNTVSWYQQALGQGPQFIFQYYREEENGRGNFPPRFSGLQFPNYSSELNVNALELDDSALYLCASRRDLSTDTQYFGPGTRLTVL.

The CDR3 nucleotides are TGTGCCAGCAGCCCACAGGGGGGAAATTCACCCCTCCACTTT. Its protein product is CASSPQGGNSPLHF. The rearrangement joins TRBV11-3 to TRBJ1-6; 8 bases fit TRBD1. From germline, CDR1 is SGHNT and CDR2 YENEEA. V lost 5 bases to trimming and J lost 7 bases; unmatched junction nucleotides: 4. The CDR3 runs 14 residues.

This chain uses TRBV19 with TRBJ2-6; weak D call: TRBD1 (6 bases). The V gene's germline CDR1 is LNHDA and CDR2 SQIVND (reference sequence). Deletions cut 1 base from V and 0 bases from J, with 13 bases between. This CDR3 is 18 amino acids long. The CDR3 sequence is CASSIAPGAHSGANVLTF. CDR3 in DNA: TGTGCCAGTAGTATAGCTCCAGGGGCCCACTCTGGGGCCAACGTCCTGACTTTC.

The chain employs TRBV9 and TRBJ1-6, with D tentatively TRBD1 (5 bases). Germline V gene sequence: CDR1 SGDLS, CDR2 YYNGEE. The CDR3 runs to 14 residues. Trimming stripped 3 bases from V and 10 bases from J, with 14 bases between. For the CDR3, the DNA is TGTGCCAGCAGCGCAGACCAGGGAATCTCACCCCTCCACTTT. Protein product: CASSADQGISPLHF.

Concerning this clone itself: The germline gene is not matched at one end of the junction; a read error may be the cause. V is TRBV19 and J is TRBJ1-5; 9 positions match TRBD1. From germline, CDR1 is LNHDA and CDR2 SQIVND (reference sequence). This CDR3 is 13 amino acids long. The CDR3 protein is CAGRGQGNQPQHF. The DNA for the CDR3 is TGTGCCGGTAGGGGACAGGGTAATCAGCCCCAGCATTTT.

CDR3 DNA sequence: TGCGCCAGCAGCTACAACGAACCTAACTATGGCTACACCTTC. This encodes CASSYNEPNYGYTF. V gene TRBV5-1 combines with J gene TRBJ1-2; D not certain. The germline V gene has CDR1 SGHRS and CDR2 YFSETQ. The V end was cut by 3 bases, the J end by 0 bases, with 9 bases between. The CDR3 has 14 residues. Full variable domain (outside the CDR3, taken from reference TRBV5-1 and TRBJ1-2): KAGVTQTPRYLIKTRGQQVTLSCSPISGHRSVSWYQQTPGQGLQFLFEYFSETQRNKGNFPGRFSGRQFSNSRSEMNVSTLELGDSALYLCASSYNEPNYGYTFGSGTRLTVV.